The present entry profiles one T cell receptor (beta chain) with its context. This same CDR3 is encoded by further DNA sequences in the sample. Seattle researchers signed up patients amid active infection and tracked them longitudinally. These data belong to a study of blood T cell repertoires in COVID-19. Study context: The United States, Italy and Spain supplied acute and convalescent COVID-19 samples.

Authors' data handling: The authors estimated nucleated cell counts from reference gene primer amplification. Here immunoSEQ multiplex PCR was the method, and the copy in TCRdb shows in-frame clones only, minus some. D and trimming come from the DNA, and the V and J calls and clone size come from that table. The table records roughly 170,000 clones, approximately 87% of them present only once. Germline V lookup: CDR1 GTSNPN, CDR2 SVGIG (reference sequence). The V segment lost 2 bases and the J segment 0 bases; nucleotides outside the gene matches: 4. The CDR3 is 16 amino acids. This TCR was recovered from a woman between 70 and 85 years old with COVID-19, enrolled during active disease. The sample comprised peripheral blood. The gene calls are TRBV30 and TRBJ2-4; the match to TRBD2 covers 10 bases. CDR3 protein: CAWSPSGRGAKNIQYF. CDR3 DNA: TGTGCCTGGAGTCCAAGCGGGAGGGGAGCCAAAAACATTCAGTACTTC.